This T cell receptor (beta chain) was documented in a study of cytomegalovirus exposure and HLA in healthy donors. Regarding the study as a whole: When presence/absence was analysed, sequencing depth was taken to be roughly uniform across donors. About 87% or about 30% of the time was how often most TCR beta V segments were productive, according to an earlier analysis. Across donors, most TCRs were seen rarely, yet some public ones were widespread.

A word on this clone: Its antigen is currently unknown.

Primers for the PCR totalled 60 Vbeta and 13 Jbeta. Original processing notes: A later analysis tallied 80 million to 100 million unique TCR beta chains, 8.5 million to 11 million of them shared. TCRdb's table, derived via immunoSEQ multiplex PCR, lists solely in-frame clones and lacks some. V and J calls and clone size are those listed in that table; D and trimming were worked out from the DNA. The table includes some 200,000 clones, around 83% detected once. The CDR3 contains 15 residues. The germline V gene has CDR1 MNHEY and CDR2 SVGAGI. With 5 bases clipped from V and 7 bases from J, the junction kept 11 bases outside the gene matches.

V gene TRBV6-5 combines with J gene TRBJ1-5; TRBD1 matches 7 bases. The sequenced material came from PBMCs. The clonotype was recovered from a woman aged 45 to 65 in good health and CMV-seropositive. In DNA form, the CDR3 reads TGTGCCAGCAGTCAGACAGGGTATGGCGGGCAGCCCCAGCATTTT. Its translation: CASSQTGYGGQPQHF.